Sequencing of this T cell receptor beta chain was carried out in a study of cytomegalovirus exposure and HLA in healthy donors. About the research overall: The approximately 120 validation repertoires were reported in a later analysis to have been generated on the same platform as the roughly 680 first-cohort repertoires.

This clone was observed a single time. Its antigen is unknown. Trimming stripped 4 bases from V and 5 bases from J, with 16 bases between. CDR1 and CDR2 (germline): SGHRS, YFSETQ. The CDR3 has 14 residues. General study results and limits: With high specificity and sensitivity, the classifier reportedly diagnosed cytomegalovirus status. A list of 150 or so TCR beta chains associated with cytomegalovirus was given. The authors confirmed in vitro that three CMV-associated chains were specific for CMV antigens.

Generated by immunoSEQ multiplex PCR, the TCRdb table keeps only in-frame clones and is missing some. Among 200,000 or so clones listed, around nine tenths were seen once. The clonotype was recovered from a woman between 18 and 30 years old in good health and CMV-seropositive. V gene TRBV5-1 combines with J gene TRBJ2-7, with D maybe TRBD2 (7 bases). Input material: PBMCs. As DNA, the CDR3 is TGCGCCAGCAGCCCCATAGGGGGGGCAGACGAGCAGTACTTC. Translation gives CASSPIGGADEQYF.